These 12 T cell receptor beta chains came from one sample sequenced in a study of blood T cell repertoires in COVID-19. Some clones are missing from TCRdb's copy, which holds only in-frame ones; the method was immunoSEQ multiplex PCR. The sample has over 300,000 clones; approximately 89% are singletons. The specimen sequenced was PBMCs or T cells enriched from blood (not recorded which). The receptors were sampled from a woman between 35 and 50 years old who had recovered from COVID-19.

V and J are TRBV21-1 and TRBJ1-2; the table's D call of TRBD1 was not tested on the DNA. TRBV21-1 is deemed a pseudogene. This CDR3 spans 13 amino acids. CDR3 residues: CASSRQGDYGYTF. The CDR3 DNA follows: TGTGCCAGCAGTAGACAGGGTGACTATGGCTACACCTTC.

The chain employs TRBV28 and TRBJ1-4; the match to TRBD1 covers 7 bases. V lost 3 bases, J lost 7 bases, and 11 bases stayed unmatched. The CDR3 length is 16 residues. CDR1 and CDR2 from the germline V gene are MDHEN and SYDVKM. The CDR3 nucleotides are TGTGCCAGCAGTTTCCGACACAGGGGTCTCCCTGAAAAACTGTTTTTT. Encoded protein: CASSFRHRGLPEKLFF.

The chain carries TRBV4-3 and TRBJ2-3; TRBD1 aligns across 7 bases. Per the germline V gene, CDR1 is LGHNA and CDR2 is YSLEER. J was trimmed by 6 bases and V by 0 bases; bases with no gene match: 9. The CDR3 is 16 amino acids. In DNA, the CDR3 is TGCGCCAGCAGCCAAGATTCGGGCAGGGGGTCCGATACGCAGTATTTT. It codes for CASSQDSGRGSDTQYF.

The chain has TRBV7-2 and TRBJ1-2; TRBD1 matches 8 bases. The V segment lost 5 bases and the J segment 5 bases; nucleotides outside the gene matches: 4. Germline-derived CDR1 and CDR2 are SGHTA and FQGNSA. The CDR3 contains 13 residues. CDR3: CASSTRQGYGYTF. Written as DNA, the CDR3 is TGTGCCAGCAGCACGCGACAGGGGTATGGCTACACCTTC. The variable domain in full, completed from reference TRBV7-2 and TRBJ1-2, reads GAGVSQSPSNKVTEKGKDVELRCDPISGHTALYWYRQSLGQGLEFLIYFQGNSAPDKSGLPSDRFSAERTGGSVSTLTIQRTQQEDSAVYLCASSTRQGYGYTFGSGTRLTVV.

This chain joins TRBV5-4 and TRBJ2-5; TRBD2 is a possible D gene (5 bases). V gave up 5 bases and J gave up 4 bases, with 18 bases separating them. Looked up from germline, CDR1 is SGHNT and CDR2 is YYREEE (reference sequence). This CDR3 spans 15 amino acids. The CDR3 region is CASSVDGLGVETQYF. The CDR3 DNA is TGTGCCAGCAGTGTGGATGGACTGGGAGTAGAGACCCAGTACTTC.

Turning to this clone: A read error may produce the germline difference seen at one junction end. The chain couples TRBV5-6 to TRBJ2-7; 7 bases line up with TRBD2. The CDR3 totals 11 residues. Germline V gene sequence: CDR1 SGHDT, CDR2 YYEEEE. The CDR3 region is CASSLGTSSHF. The DNA for the CDR3 is TGTGCCAGCAGCTTGGGGACTAGTTCGCACTTC.

The sample holds one count of this clone. J is TRBJ2-7 and V is TRBV5-8; 7 positions agree with TRBD2. Germline CDR1 reads SGHTS; CDR2 reads YDEGEE. V was pared by 0 bases and J by 3 bases, with 6 bases of the junction left unmatched. The CDR3 covers 15 residues. The CDR3 sequence is CASSLVSSGHYEQYF. Here the CDR3 DNA reads TGTGCCAGCAGCTTGGTGTCTAGCGGACACTACGAGCAGTACTTC.

The rearrangement uses TRBV13 and TRBJ2-7, with TRBD2 matching 11 bases. The CDR3 extends over 16 amino acids. V dropped 2 bases and J dropped 1; count of bases not matched to a gene: 4. Germline V lookup: CDR1 PRHDT, CDR2 FYEKMQ (reference sequence). The CDR3 DNA sequence: TGTGCCAGCAGCTTATCTGGGACTAGCGGTTCCTACGAGCAGTACTTC. It yields the protein CASSLSGTSGSYEQYF.

The V and J genes are TRBV5-1 and TRBJ1-5; D is undetermined. V lost 0 bases and J lost 7, with 11 bases in between. The CDR3 is 14 residues long. Looked up from germline, CDR1 is SGHRS and CDR2 is YFSETQ. The CDR3 nucleotides are TGCGCCAGCAGCTTGGACGGAGCAAGGCAGCCCCAGCATTTT. Residues: CASSLDGARQPQHF.

The chain is built from TRBV6-2 or TRBV6-3 and TRBJ2-7; TRBD2 aligns across 10 bases. Looked up from germline, CDR1 is MNHEY and CDR2 is SVGEGT. This CDR3 has 18 residues. After removal of 2 bases from V and 0 bases from J, the junction contained 10 bases not matched to a gene. CDR3 sequence: CASSYTTSGPGSSYEQYF. CDR3 coding DNA: TGTGCCAGCAGTTACACGACTAGCGGGCCTGGAAGCTCCTACGAGCAGTACTTC.

The chain is built from TRBV7-2 and TRBJ1-1; D unclear. Looked up from germline, CDR1 is SGHTA and CDR2 is FQGNSA. The CDR3 sequence is 14 residues long. V was clipped by 6 bases and J by 6 bases, with 17 bases between them. CDR3 in DNA: TGTGCCAGCAGTCGCGGCGGAGGTGAGGCTGAAGCTTTCTTT. It translates to CASSRGGGEAEAFF.

This clone occurred once. The chain couples TRBV7-8 to TRBJ2-7; TRBD1 aligns across 11 bases. CDR1 and CDR2 (germline): SGHVS, FQNEAQ. CDR3 size: 15 residues. J lost 6 bases, V lost 1 base, and 5 bases had no gene match. CDR3 bases: TGTGCCAGCAGCTTAGAACCGGGACAGGGGGGCGAGCAGTACTTC. This translates into CASSLEPGQGGEQYF.